These 8 T cell receptor beta chains came from one sample sequenced in a study of blood T cells in healthy people across ages. Using a J-beta primer mix together with a sample-barcoded 5' primer, a second PCR was run for about 7 to 12 cycles. A single record per CDR3 protein comes from TCRdb applying MiXCR to the 5' RACE reads. The sample includes 1.5 million to 2 million distinct CDR3 sequences, 28% of them seen just once. Sequencing used blood. The source is a woman between 25 and 40 years old in good health.

This clonotype appeared a few times. One end of the junction is discordant with germline, which a read error may explain. The genes are TRBV20-1 and TRBJ2-5, with D maybe TRBD1 (6 bases). In germline, CDR1 is DFQATT, CDR2 SNEGSKA (reference sequence). The CDR3 loop spans 13 amino acids. The CDR3 sequence is CSTSGQLQETQYF. CDR3 coding DNA: TGCAGTACTAGTGGACAGCTCCAAGAGACCCAGTACTTC.

The rearrangement joins TRBV6-4 to TRBJ1-6; no reliable D call. CDR1 and CDR2 (germline): MRHNA, SNTAGT. This CDR3 comprises 12 residues. V was trimmed by 9 bases and J by 14 bases, leaving 17 bases between them. CDR3 DNA: TGTGCCAGTGCCGGGGAGGGTACCTCCCTCCACTTT. The encoded protein is CASAGEGTSLHF.

This chain connects TRBV5-1 to TRBJ2-5; 10 bases are a match to TRBD1. This CDR3 contains 13 residues. Losses at the gene ends were 6 bases for V and 5 bases for J; bases not matched to a gene: 4. Germline V CDR1 and CDR2: SGHRS, YFSETQ. CDR3: CASNRDRGETQYF. The CDR3 DNA is TGCGCCAGCAACCGGGACAGGGGTGAGACCCAGTACTTC.

Remarks on this clonotype: A much larger clone lies one base from this, so it may be a read error. This chain links TRBV29-1 with TRBJ1-2; D gene uncertain. Trimming cost V 8 bases and J 4 bases, with 14 bases left between them. The CDR3 is 12 amino acids. Germline CDR1 is SQVTM and CDR2 is ANQGSEA. CDR3 residues: CSSKETSYGYTF. The DNA for the CDR3 is TGCAGCAGTAAGGAGACTAGCTATGGCTACACCTTC.

In the case of this clonotype: One end of the junction does not line up with germline, which may come from a read error. The chain is built from TRBV7-2 and TRBJ2-2; a weak D match, TRBD2 (6 bases). Germline values: CDR1 SGHTA, CDR2 FQGNSA. There are 13 residues in the CDR3. The CDR3 is CAAAEGLTGKLFF. CDR3 DNA sequence: TGTGCCGCGGCGGAGGGGCTAACCGGGAAGCTGTTTTTT.

With respect to this clonotype: The germline gene is not matched at one end of the junction; a read error may be the cause. The genes are TRBV10-1 and TRBJ2-1, with 7 bases fitting TRBD1. The J call could be wrong; TRBJ2-7 is a better fit for the DNA end. Germline V gives CDR1 WNHNN, CDR2 SYGVQD (reference sequence). The CDR3 is made up of 15 amino acids. The CDR3 sequence: CTSSTTGSSYNEQYF. DNA of the CDR3: TGCACCAGCAGTACGACAGGGAGCTCCTACAATGAGCAGTACTTC.

J is TRBJ1-4 and V is TRBV14, with unresolved D. Germline V gene sequence: CDR1 SGHDN, CDR2 FVKESK. The CDR3 has 13 residues. Trimming took off 2 bases at V and 4 bases at J, with 5 bases between the two ends. In DNA form, the CDR3 reads TGTGCCAGCAGCCAACAGCTTAATGAAAAACTGTTTTTT. Residues: CASSQQLNEKLFF.

As concerns this clonotype: One base away lies a much larger clone, so this may be a sequencing read error. The chain couples TRBV3-1 to TRBJ2-4, with D perhaps matching TRBD1 or TRBD2 (5 bases each). The DNA matches TRBJ2-7 better at its end, which makes the J call doubtful. This CDR3 contains 13 residues. Germline CDR1 is LGHDT and CDR2 is YNNKEL (reference sequence). The CDR3 reads CASSPGRIYEQYF. CDR3 nucleotide sequence: TGTGCCAGCAGCCCGGGACGGATTTACGAGCAGTACTTC.